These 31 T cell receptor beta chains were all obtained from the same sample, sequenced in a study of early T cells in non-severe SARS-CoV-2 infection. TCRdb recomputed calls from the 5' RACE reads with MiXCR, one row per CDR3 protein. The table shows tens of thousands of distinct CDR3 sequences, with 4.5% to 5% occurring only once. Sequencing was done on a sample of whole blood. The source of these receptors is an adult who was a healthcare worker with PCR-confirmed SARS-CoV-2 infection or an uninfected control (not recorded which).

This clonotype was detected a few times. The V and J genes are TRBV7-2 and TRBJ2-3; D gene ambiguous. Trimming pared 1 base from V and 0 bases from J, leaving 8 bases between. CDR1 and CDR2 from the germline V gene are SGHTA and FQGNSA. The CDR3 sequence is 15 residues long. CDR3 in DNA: TGTGCCAGCAGCTTAGGGGTGGACAGCACAGATACGCAGTATTTT. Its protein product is CASSLGVDSTDTQYF.

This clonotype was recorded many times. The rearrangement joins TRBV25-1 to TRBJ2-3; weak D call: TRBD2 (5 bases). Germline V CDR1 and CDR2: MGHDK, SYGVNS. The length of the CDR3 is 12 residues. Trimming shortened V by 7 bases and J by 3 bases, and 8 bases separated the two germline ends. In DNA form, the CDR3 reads TGTGCCAGCAACCGGGGTACAGATACGCAGTATTTT. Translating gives CASNRGTDTQYF.

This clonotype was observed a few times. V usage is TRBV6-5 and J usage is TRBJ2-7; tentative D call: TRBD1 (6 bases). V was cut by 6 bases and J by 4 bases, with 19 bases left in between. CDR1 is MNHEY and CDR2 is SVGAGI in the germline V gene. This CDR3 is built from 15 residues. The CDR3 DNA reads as TGTGCCAGCAGCCACCGGGGCAGGGGCTGGTACGAGCAGTACTTC. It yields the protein CASSHRGRGWYEQYF.

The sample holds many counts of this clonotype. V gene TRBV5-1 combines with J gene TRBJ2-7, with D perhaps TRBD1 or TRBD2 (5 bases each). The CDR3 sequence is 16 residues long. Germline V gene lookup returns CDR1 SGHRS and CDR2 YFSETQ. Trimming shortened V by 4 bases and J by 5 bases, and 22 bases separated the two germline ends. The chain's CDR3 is CASSLRPWGSGDEQYF. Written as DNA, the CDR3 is TGCGCCAGCAGCCTACGCCCATGGGGGAGTGGGGACGAGCAGTACTTC.

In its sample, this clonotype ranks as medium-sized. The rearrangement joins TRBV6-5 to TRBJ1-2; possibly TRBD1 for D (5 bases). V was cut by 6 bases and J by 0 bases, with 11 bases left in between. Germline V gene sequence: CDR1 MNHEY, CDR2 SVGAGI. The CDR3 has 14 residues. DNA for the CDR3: TGTGCCAGCAGGGAGACAGTTTCTAACTATGGCTACACCTTC. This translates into CASRETVSNYGYTF.

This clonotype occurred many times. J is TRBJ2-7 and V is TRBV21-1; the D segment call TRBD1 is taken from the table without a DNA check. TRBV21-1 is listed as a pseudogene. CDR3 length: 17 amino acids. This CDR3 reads CASSKGERDRGAYEQYF. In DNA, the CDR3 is TGTGCCAGCAGCAAAGGAGAGCGGGACAGGGGGGCCTACGAGCAGTACTTC.

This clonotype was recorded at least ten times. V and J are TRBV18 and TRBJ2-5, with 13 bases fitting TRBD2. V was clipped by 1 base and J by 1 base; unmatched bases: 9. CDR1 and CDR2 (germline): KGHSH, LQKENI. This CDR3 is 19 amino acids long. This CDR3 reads CASSPLPTSGGPAQETQYF. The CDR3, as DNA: TGTGCCAGCTCACCACTCCCGACTAGCGGGGGGCCCGCCCAAGAGACCCAGTACTTC.

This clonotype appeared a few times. CDR3 sequence (DNA): TGCGCCAGCAGGCCAAGATGGGGGGACACCGGGGAGCTGTTTTTT. Its protein is CASRPRWGDTGELFF. The chain is built from TRBV4-3 and TRBJ2-2, with a weak D call TRBD2 (6 bases). V lost 6 bases and J 3 bases, leaving 14 bases between the germline ends. The length of the CDR3 is 15 residues. The germline V gene has CDR1 LGHNA and CDR2 YSLEER.

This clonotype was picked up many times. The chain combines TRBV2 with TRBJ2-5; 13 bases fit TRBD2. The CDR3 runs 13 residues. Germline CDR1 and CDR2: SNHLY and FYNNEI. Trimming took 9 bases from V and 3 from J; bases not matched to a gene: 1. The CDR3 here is CARGTSGEETQYF. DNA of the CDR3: TGTGCCAGGGGGACTAGCGGGGAAGAGACCCAGTACTTC.

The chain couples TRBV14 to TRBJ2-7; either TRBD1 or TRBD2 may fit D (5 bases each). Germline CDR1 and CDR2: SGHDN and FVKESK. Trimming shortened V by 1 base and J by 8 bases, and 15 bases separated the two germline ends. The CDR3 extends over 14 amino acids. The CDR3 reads CASSQVRQPGQQYF. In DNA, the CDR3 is TGTGCCAGCAGCCAAGTTAGGCAGCCGGGGCAGCAGTACTTC.

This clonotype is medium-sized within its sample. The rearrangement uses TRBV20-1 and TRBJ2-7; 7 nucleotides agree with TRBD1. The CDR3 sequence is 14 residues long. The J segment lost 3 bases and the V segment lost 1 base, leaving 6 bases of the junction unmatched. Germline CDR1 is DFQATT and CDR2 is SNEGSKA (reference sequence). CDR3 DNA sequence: TGCAGTGCTAGAGGGACAGGATCGGACTACGAGCAGTACTTC. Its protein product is CSARGTGSDYEQYF.

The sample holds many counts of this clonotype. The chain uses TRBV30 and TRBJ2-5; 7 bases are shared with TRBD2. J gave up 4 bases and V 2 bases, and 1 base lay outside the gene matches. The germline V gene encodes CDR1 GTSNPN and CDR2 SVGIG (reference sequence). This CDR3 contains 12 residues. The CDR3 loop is CAWSRGGETQYF. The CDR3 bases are TGTGCCTGGAGTCGCGGGGGAGAGACCCAGTACTTC.

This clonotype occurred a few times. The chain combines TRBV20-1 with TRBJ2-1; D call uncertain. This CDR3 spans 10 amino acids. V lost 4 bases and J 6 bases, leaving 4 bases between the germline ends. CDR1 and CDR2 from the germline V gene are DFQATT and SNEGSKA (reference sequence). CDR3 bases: TGCAGTGCTATCGCCAATGAGCAGTTCTTC. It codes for CSAIANEQFF.

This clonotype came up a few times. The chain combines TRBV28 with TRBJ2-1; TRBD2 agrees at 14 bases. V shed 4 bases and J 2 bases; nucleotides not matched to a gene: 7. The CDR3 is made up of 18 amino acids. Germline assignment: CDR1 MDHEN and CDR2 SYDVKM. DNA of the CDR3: TGTGCCAGCAGTTCGTCAGGACTAGCGGGGGGCGCCTACAATGAGCAGTTCTTC. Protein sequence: CASSSSGLAGGAYNEQFF.

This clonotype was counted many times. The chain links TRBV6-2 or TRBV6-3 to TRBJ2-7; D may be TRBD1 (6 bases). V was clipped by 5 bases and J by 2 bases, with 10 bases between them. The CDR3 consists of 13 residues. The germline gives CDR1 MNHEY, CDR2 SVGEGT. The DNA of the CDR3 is TGTGCCAGCAGTATCCAGGGGCCCTACGAGCAGTACTTC. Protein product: CASSIQGPYEQYF.

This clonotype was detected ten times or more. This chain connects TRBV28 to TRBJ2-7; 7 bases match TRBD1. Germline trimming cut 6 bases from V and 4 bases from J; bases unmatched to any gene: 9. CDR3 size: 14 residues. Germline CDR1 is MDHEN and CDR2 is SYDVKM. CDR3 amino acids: CASRVPGTAYEQYF. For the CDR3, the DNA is TGTGCCAGCAGAGTCCCCGGGACAGCTTACGAGCAGTACTTC.

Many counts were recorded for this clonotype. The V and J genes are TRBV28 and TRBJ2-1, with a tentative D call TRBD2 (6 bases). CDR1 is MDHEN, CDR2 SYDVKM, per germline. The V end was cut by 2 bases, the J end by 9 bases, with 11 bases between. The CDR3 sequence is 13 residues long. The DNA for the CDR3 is TGTGCCAGCAGTTTACTAGCGTCGGGTGAGCAGTTCTTC. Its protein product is CASSLLASGEQFF.

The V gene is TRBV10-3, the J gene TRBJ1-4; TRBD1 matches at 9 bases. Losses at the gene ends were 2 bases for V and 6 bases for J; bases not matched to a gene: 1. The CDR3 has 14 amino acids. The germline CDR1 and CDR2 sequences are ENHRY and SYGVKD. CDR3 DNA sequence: TGTGCCATCAGTGAGAGGACAGGGGATGAAAAACTGTTTTTT. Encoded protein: CAISERTGDEKLFF.

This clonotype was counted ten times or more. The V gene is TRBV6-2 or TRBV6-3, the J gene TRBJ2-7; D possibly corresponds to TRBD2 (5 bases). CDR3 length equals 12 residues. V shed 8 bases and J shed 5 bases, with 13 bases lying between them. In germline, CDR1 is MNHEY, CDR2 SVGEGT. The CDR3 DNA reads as TGTGCCAGCGGGCTAGCCGTGAACGAGCAGTACTTC. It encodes CASGLAVNEQYF.

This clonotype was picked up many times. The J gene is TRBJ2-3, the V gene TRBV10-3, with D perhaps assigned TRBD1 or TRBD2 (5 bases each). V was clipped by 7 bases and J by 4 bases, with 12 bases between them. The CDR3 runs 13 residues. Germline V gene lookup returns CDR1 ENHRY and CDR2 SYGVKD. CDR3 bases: TGTGCCATCAAGATAGAGGGGCCAGATACGCAGTATTTT. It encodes CAIKIEGPDTQYF.

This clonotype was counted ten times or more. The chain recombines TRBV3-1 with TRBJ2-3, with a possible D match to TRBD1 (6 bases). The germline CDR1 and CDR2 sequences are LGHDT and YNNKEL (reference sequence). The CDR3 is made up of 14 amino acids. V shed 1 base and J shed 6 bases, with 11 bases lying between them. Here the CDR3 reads CASSQAQGQDTQYF. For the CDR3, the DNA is TGTGCCAGCAGCCAAGCGCAGGGGCAGGATACGCAGTATTTT.

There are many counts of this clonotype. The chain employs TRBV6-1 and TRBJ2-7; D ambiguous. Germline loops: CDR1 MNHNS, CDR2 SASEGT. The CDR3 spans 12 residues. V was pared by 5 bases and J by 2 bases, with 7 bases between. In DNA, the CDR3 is TGTGCCAGCAGTCCGCGGACCTACGAGCAGTACTTC. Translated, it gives CASSPRTYEQYF.

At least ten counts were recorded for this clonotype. The CDR3 coding sequence is TGTGCCAGCAGGACGGGCTTCGAGATGCGAGCTTTCTTT. This encodes CASRTGFEMRAFF. The rearrangement joins TRBV6-2 or TRBV6-3 to TRBJ1-1; no reliable D call. The CDR3 loop spans 13 amino acids. V was cut by 6 bases and J by 10 bases, with 18 bases left in between. Germline lookup yields CDR1 MNHEY and CDR2 SVGEGT.

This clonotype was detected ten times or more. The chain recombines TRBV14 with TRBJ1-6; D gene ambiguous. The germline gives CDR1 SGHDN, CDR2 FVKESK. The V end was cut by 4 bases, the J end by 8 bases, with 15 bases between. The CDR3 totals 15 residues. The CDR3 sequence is CASSPSIIWDSPLHF. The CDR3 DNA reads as TGTGCCAGCAGCCCAAGTATTATTTGGGATTCACCCCTCCACTTT.

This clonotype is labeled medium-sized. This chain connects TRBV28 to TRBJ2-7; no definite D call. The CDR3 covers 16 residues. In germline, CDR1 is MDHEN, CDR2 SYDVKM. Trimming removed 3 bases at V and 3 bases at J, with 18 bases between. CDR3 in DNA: TGTGCCAGCAGTTTCGTCCGACCCTTTGAGGTCTACGAGCAGTACTTC. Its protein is CASSFVRPFEVYEQYF.

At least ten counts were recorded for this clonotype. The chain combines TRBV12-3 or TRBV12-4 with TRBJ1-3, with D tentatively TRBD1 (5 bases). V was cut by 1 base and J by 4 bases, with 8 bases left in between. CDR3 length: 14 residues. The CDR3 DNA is TGTGCCAGCAGTTTAGGGCCAGGGGGAAACACCATATATTTT. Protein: CASSLGPGGNTIYF.

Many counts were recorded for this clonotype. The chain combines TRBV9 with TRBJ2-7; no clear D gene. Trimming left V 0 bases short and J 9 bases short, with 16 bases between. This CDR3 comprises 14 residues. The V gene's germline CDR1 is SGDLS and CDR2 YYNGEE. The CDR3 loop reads CASSVGGDLNVQYF. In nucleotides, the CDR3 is TGTGCCAGCAGCGTAGGTGGGGATCTAAACGTGCAGTACTTC.

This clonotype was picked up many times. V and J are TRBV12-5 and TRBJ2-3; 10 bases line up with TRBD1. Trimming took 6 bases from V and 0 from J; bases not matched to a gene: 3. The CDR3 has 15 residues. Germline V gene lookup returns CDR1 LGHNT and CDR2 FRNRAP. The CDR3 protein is CASGRGQGSTDTQYF. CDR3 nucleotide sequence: TGTGCTAGTGGACGGGGACAGGGGAGCACAGATACGCAGTATTTT.

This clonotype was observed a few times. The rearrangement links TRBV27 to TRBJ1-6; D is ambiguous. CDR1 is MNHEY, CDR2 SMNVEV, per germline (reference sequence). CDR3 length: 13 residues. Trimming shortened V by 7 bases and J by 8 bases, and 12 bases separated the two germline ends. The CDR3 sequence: CASKFSQDSPLHF. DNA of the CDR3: TGTGCCAGCAAATTTAGTCAAGATTCACCCCTCCACTTT.

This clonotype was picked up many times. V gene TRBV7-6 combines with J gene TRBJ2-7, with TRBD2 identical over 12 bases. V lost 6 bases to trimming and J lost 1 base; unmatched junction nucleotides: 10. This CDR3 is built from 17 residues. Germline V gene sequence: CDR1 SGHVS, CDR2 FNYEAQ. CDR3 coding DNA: TGTGCCAGCAGTTTTTCCACTAGCGGGGGGTCATCCTACGAGCAGTACTTC. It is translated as CASSFSTSGGSSYEQYF.

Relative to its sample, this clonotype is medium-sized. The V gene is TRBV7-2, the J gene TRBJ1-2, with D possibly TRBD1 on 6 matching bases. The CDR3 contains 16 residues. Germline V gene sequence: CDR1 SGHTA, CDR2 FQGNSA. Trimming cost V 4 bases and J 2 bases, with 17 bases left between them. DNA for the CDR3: TGTGCCAGCAGCTCCCCCTGGGGGGCAGAGAACTATGGCTACACCTTC. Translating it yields CASSSPWGAENYGYTF. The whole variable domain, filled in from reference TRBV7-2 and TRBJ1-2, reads GAGVSQSPSNKVTEKGKDVELRCDPISGHTALYWYRQSLGQGLEFLIYFQGNSAPDKSGLPSDRFSAERTGGSVSTLTIQRTQQEDSAVYLCASSSPWGAENYGYTFGSGTRLTVV.